This record covers a single T cell receptor (beta chain). The antigen is unknown. This entry comes from a study of cytomegalovirus exposure and HLA in healthy donors. Study results and limitations: Links to common viral pathogens appeared, in a later analysis, for several of the most significant clusters. Researchers reported in a later analysis that a missense DCLRE1C variant was tied to TCR beta V- and J-gene trimming. Judged likely to be a sequencing artifact was a cluster of highly shared sequence variants.

PCR primers comprised 60 Vbeta and 13 Jbeta primers. The table came from immunoSEQ multiplex PCR; TCRdb's copy has only in-frame clones and leaves some out. The sample has 80,000 to 100,000 clones; approximately 81% are singletons. The sequenced sample consisted of PBMCs. The TCR originated in a male donor in good health and CMV-seropositive.

CDR3 coding DNA: TGTGCCAGCAGTGAACTTGGGGCTCAGCTGAACACTGAAGCTTTCTTT. The encoded protein is CASSELGAQLNTEAFF. The chain links TRBV25-1 to TRBJ1-1; D perhaps matches TRBD1 (5 bases). The germline V and J ends were trimmed by 2 bases and 0 bases, with 13 bases remaining between them. Germline V lookup: CDR1 MGHDK, CDR2 SYGVNS. The CDR3 has 16 amino acids.